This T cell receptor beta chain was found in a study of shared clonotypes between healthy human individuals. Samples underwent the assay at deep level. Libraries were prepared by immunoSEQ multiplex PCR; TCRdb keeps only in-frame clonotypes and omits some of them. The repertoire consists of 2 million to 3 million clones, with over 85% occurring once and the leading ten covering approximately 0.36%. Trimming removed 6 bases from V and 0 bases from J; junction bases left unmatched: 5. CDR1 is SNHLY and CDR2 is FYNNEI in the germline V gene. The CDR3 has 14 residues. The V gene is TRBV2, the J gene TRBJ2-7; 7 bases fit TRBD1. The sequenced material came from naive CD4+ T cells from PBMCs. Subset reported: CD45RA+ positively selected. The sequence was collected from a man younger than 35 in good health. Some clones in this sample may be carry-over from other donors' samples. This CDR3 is CASSTGVISYEQYF. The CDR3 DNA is TGTGCCAGCAGCACAGGGGTCATCTCCTACGAGCAGTACTTC.